Each of the 21 T cell receptor beta chains below was sequenced from the same sample in a study of T-cell reconstitution after alpha-beta-depleted transplantation in children. Construction of the TCRbeta library involved unique molecular identifiers. TCRdb passed the PCR reads through MiXCR, listing each CDR3 protein once. The table shows about 360,000 distinct CDR3 sequences, with approximately 12% occurring only once. Sequenced material: PBMCs, taken from the stem cell graft. The receptors were gathered from a human donor who donated a stem cell graft to a child with Fanconi anemia.

The chain links TRBV6-5 to TRBJ2-7, with D maybe TRBD2 (7 bases). The CDR3 is made up of 15 amino acids. The germline V gene has CDR1 MNHEY and CDR2 SVGAGI. V was pared by 4 bases and J by 3 bases, with 16 bases between. The CDR3 sequence: CASSWGGGKDYEQYV. In DNA, the CDR3 is TGTGCCAGCAGTTGGGGGGGGGGCAAGGACTACGAGCAGTACGTC.

This clonotype was observed a handful of times. The chain uses TRBV6-5 and TRBJ2-7, with 7 bases aligning to TRBD1. The V gene end was trimmed by 0 bases and the J gene end by 2 bases; junction bases not matched to a gene: 10. CDR3 length: 17 residues. Germline values: CDR1 MNHEY, CDR2 SVGAGI. CDR3 region: CASSYSSIQGPTYEQYF. CDR3 coding DNA: TGTGCCAGCAGTTACTCGTCAATACAGGGGCCTACCTACGAGCAGTACTTC.

This rearrangement joins TRBV6-2 or TRBV6-3 to TRBJ2-7, with D maybe TRBD2 (6 bases). The CDR3 contains 14 residues. The germline V gene has CDR1 MNHEY and CDR2 SVGEGT. Trimming took off 2 bases at V and 9 bases at J, with 17 bases between the two ends. DNA of the CDR3: TGTGCCAGCAGTTACGGGGTCACCTCCGGGAGGCAGTACGTC. Encoded protein: CASSYGVTSGRQYV.

This clonotype has ten or more counts. The chain employs TRBV9 and TRBJ2-2; D gene unclear. V was trimmed by 3 bases and J by 2 bases, leaving 17 bases between them. CDR3 length: 17 amino acids. The germline V gene has CDR1 SGDLS and CDR2 YYNGEE. CDR3 loop: CASSEGSNLINTGELFF. DNA of the CDR3: TGTGCCAGCAGCGAAGGTAGTAACCTTATCAACACCGGGGAGCTGTTTTTT.

This clonotype was counted at least ten times. Written as DNA, the CDR3 is TGCGCCAGCAGCCCGACAGGGCCTAGGGCGCAGTATTTT. Protein product: CASSPTGPRAQYF. The chain uses TRBV4-3 and TRBJ2-3; 7 bases align to TRBD1. In germline, CDR1 is LGHNA, CDR2 YSLEER. Losses at the gene ends were 4 bases for V and 10 bases for J; bases not matched to a gene: 8. The CDR3 totals 13 residues.

This clonotype has just a few counts. The chain couples TRBV12-3 or TRBV12-4 to TRBJ1-1; D ambiguous. Trimming left V 2 bases short and J 3 bases short, with 10 bases between. The CDR3 totals 14 residues. In nucleotides, the CDR3 is TGTGCCAGCAGTTTAATCCTGGGGTACACTGAAGCTTTCTTT. It specifies CASSLILGYTEAFF.

This clonotype was recorded a few times. The chain combines TRBV5-1 with TRBJ1-5, with unresolved D. The germline V gene has CDR1 SGHRS and CDR2 YFSETQ. V gave up 4 bases and J gave up 4 bases, with 15 bases separating them. The CDR3 contains 15 residues. CDR3 protein: CASSLEASPNQPQHF. The CDR3 DNA is TGCGCCAGCAGCCTGGAGGCCAGTCCGAATCAGCCCCAGCATTTT.

This clonotype has at least ten counts. The genes are TRBV7-2 and TRBJ1-1; D unclear. Germline lookup yields CDR1 SGHTA and CDR2 FQGNSA. V gave up 5 bases and J gave up 6 bases, with 16 bases separating them. The CDR3 contains 14 residues. CDR3 protein: CASSPLVGGAEAFF. The CDR3, as DNA: TGTGCCAGCAGCCCCCTGGTGGGCGGCGCTGAAGCTTTCTTT.

This clonotype was seen only a few times. The CDR3 loop is CSVGLTGTQYF. The CDR3 DNA follows: TGCAGCGTTGGGCTAACGGGTACGCAGTATTTT. The genes are TRBV29-1 and TRBJ2-3; D gene uncertain. The CDR3 runs 11 residues. The V end was cut by 4 bases, the J end by 8 bases, with 10 bases between. Germline-derived CDR1 and CDR2 are SQVTM and ANQGSEA.

This clonotype was seen more than once but under ten times. The chain carries TRBV9 and TRBJ2-2, with a tentative D call TRBD2 (7 bases). The germline gives CDR1 SGDLS, CDR2 YYNGEE. The V end was cut by 5 bases, the J end by 7 bases, with 15 bases between. The CDR3 loop spans 14 amino acids. CDR3 sequence (DNA): TGTGCCAGCAGTGGGGGGGCTAGTTACGGGGAGCTGTTTTTT. This gives the protein CASSGGASYGELFF.

This clonotype was counted a few times. The rearrangement uses TRBV7-8 and TRBJ1-4, with TRBD1 matching over 10 bases. This CDR3 is built from 15 residues. CDR1 is SGHVS, CDR2 FQNEAQ, per germline. With 4 bases clipped from V and 11 bases from J, the junction kept 10 bases outside the gene matches. This CDR3 is CASSSALGQGSKLFF. For the CDR3, the DNA is TGTGCCAGCAGCTCCGCGTTGGGACAGGGGTCCAAACTGTTTTTT.

This clonotype was counted at least ten times. The chain has TRBV12-3 or TRBV12-4 and TRBJ2-5, with D tentatively TRBD2 (5 bases). Trimming stripped 3 bases from V and 5 bases from J, with 10 bases between. The CDR3 totals 13 residues. The CDR3 reads CASSFGEPETQYF. DNA of the CDR3: TGTGCCAGCAGTTTTGGGGAGCCTGAGACCCAGTACTTC.

The chain couples TRBV4-2 to TRBJ2-1; D might be TRBD1 (5 bases). The germline V gene has CDR1 LGHNA and CDR2 YNFKEQ. With 5 bases removed from V and 7 bases from J, the gap between germline ends came to 18 bases. This CDR3 contains 15 residues. In DNA form, the CDR3 reads TGTGCCAGCAGCAGCCAACTCCAGGGTAGGAATGAGCAGTTCTTC. Translation gives CASSSQLQGRNEQFF.

This clonotype was detected a few times. V is TRBV6-1 and J is TRBJ2-1; 8 bases fit TRBD1. This CDR3 has 15 residues. Germline trimming cut 4 bases from V and 5 bases from J; bases unmatched to any gene: 7. CDR1 is MNHNS and CDR2 is SASEGT in the germline V gene. DNA of the CDR3: TGTGCCAGCAGTGGGCCGGGACAGGTCAACAATGAGCAGTTCTTC. It specifies CASSGPGQVNNEQFF.

This clonotype showed up just a few times. The CDR3 protein is CASSTGPLTEAFF. The CDR3 DNA is TGTGCCAGCAGCACGGGACCTCTCACTGAAGCTTTCTTT. The genes are TRBV7-2 and TRBJ1-1; a weak D match, TRBD1 (5 bases). Germline CDR1 and CDR2: SGHTA and FQGNSA. The V and J ends lost 5 bases and 4 bases respectively, with 11 bases between them. This CDR3 region has 13 residues.

The table lists this clonotype with a few counts. The chain uses TRBV7-9 and TRBJ2-2, with 9 positions matching TRBD1. The CDR3 contains 16 residues. Germline loops: CDR1 SEHNR, CDR2 FQNEAQ (reference sequence). After removal of 3 bases from V and 1 base from J, the junction contained 3 bases not matched to a gene. CDR3 bases: TGTGCCAGCAGCTTGGGACAGGGAAGGAACACCGGGGAGCTGTTTTTT. It specifies CASSLGQGRNTGELFF.

Only a few counts were recorded for this clonotype. The J gene is TRBJ1-2, the V gene TRBV6-2 or TRBV6-3, with D hard to call. Germline V gives CDR1 MNHEY, CDR2 SVGEGT. The germline V and J ends were trimmed by 6 bases and 7 bases, with 12 bases remaining between them. The CDR3 is 12 amino acids. The CDR3 bases are TGTGCCAGCAGCCAGGACGGACGTGGCTACACCTTC. Protein product: CASSQDGRGYTF.

This clonotype was seen only a few times. V usage is TRBV5-1 and J usage is TRBJ2-7; no definite D call. From germline, CDR1 is SGHRS and CDR2 YFSETQ. Trimming took off 4 bases at V and 3 bases at J, with 14 bases between the two ends. CDR3 length: 14 residues. This chain's CDR3 is CASSPAADGYEQYF. In nucleotides, the CDR3 is TGCGCCAGCAGCCCGGCGGCAGATGGCTACGAGCAGTACTTC.

This clonotype showed up many times. The chain is built from TRBV7-2 and TRBJ1-3, with 7 nucleotides matching TRBD1. Trimming cost V 6 bases and J 11 bases; bases outside gene matches: 13. Looked up from germline, CDR1 is SGHTA and CDR2 is FQGNSA. This CDR3 has 14 residues. The CDR3 spells CASRSRTGPIPIYF. The CDR3 DNA reads as TGTGCCAGCAGGTCTCGGACAGGACCTATCCCCATATATTTT.

The V gene is TRBV10-3, the J gene TRBJ2-5, with D maybe TRBD2 (6 bases). The CDR3 has 13 residues. Trimming stripped 5 bases from V and 5 bases from J, with 12 bases between. Germline V lookup: CDR1 ENHRY, CDR2 SYGVKD. Here the CDR3 reads CAISKQAGETQYF. The CDR3 coding sequence is TGTGCCATCAGTAAACAGGCGGGGGAGACCCAGTACTTC.

There are a few counts of this clonotype. This chain joins TRBV5-1 and TRBJ2-3; a weak D match, TRBD2 (5 bases). Germline V lookup: CDR1 SGHRS, CDR2 YFSETQ. CDR3 length: 15 amino acids. The V and J ends lost 0 bases and 5 bases respectively, with 13 bases between them. Here the CDR3 DNA reads TGCGCCAGCAGCTTGGTGGCTAGCCAAGGAGATACGCAGTATTTT. It translates to CASSLVASQGDTQYF.